Shown below are 25 T cell receptor beta chains from a single sample sequenced in a study of T cells in Graves' hyperthyroidism and ophthalmopathy (dated by TCRdb to the late 2010s). Libraries came from multiplex PCR. These reads were obtained on an Illumina HiSeq 2000. The TCR beta CDR3 regions were amplified from RNA transcripts. The TCR CDR3 was subjected to a first round of RT-PCR using the HTBI primer set and the Qiagen OneStep RT-PCR kit. TCRdb cleaned the public reads at Q25 with fastp, built clones with MiXCR and kept in-frame beta chains. Merged by CDR3 protein, the rows form single entries marked with the most common genes and DNA. A total of about 400,000 distinct CDR3 sequences appear in this sample, around 14% of them only once. Clones ranked in the top ten supply approximately 7.5% of the sample. The source material was blood. These TCRs come from a woman in her late teens or twenties with Graves' hyperthyroidism.

The chain is built from TRBV5-1 and TRBJ2-6, with D possibly being TRBD2 (7 bases). The germline CDR1 and CDR2 sequences are SGHRS and YFSETQ. The V gene lost 1 base and the J gene lost 2 bases, with 13 bases spanning the gap. This CDR3 region has 17 residues. CDR3 residues: CASSLSAGATGANVLTF. The CDR3, as DNA: TGCGCCAGCAGCTTGTCCGCGGGGGCTACTGGGGCCAACGTCCTGACTTTC.

This rearrangement joins TRBV6-5 to TRBJ1-2; 9 positions match TRBD1. V lost 3 bases to trimming and J lost 8 bases; unmatched junction nucleotides: 7. The CDR3 totals 14 residues. CDR1 is MNHEY and CDR2 is SVGAGI in the germline V gene. The CDR3, as DNA: TGTGCCAGCAGTTATACAGGGACAGGGCGCGGCTACACCTTC. Translation: CASSYTGTGRGYTF.

A few counts support this clonotype. V and J are TRBV2 and TRBJ1-2, with TRBD1 identical over 12 bases. V dropped 0 bases and J dropped 6; count of bases not matched to a gene: 2. Germline CDR1 is SNHLY and CDR2 is FYNNEI. The length of the CDR3 is 15 residues. The CDR3 DNA sequence: TGTGCCAGCAGTGAAGCAGGGACAGGGGGCCATGGCTACACCTTC. The encoded protein is CASSEAGTGGHGYTF.

This clonotype showed up just a few times. The V and J genes are TRBV10-3 and TRBJ1-2; tentatively, D is TRBD1 (6 bases). V lost 2 bases, J lost 7 bases, and 20 bases lay in between. The CDR3 extends over 16 amino acids. Germline V gives CDR1 ENHRY, CDR2 SYGVKD. CDR3 nucleotide sequence: TGTGCCATCAGTGAGCGCCATGGACAGACCTCGGGTGGCTACACCTTC. This codes for CAISERHGQTSGGYTF.

In its sample, this clonotype was seen many times. The junction does not match germline at one end; this may be a read error. The CDR3 DNA reads TGTGCCAGCAGCGTACCCGGGAAGCTGTTTTTT. This gives the protein CASSVPGKLFF. V usage is TRBV3-1 and J usage is TRBJ2-2, with D maybe TRBD2 (5 bases). Germline V gene sequence: CDR1 LGHDT, CDR2 YNNKEL (reference sequence). The CDR3 runs 11 residues.

This clonotype came up a few times. This chain connects TRBV20-1 to TRBJ1-5; D uncertain. Germline loops: CDR1 DFQATT, CDR2 SNEGSKA (reference sequence). V lost 3 bases, J lost 0 bases, and 3 bases lay in between. CDR3 length equals 12 residues. The CDR3 DNA is TGCAGTGCTAGTAATAGCAATCAGCCCCAGCATTTT. Amino acid sequence: CSASNSNQPQHF.

This clonotype was seen a few times. This rearrangement joins TRBV7-9 to TRBJ2-2; tentatively, D is TRBD1 (6 bases). The CDR3 has 11 residues. Trimming pared 3 bases from V and 10 bases from J, leaving 6 bases between. CDR1 is SEHNR and CDR2 is FQNEAQ in the germline V gene (reference sequence). The DNA for the CDR3 is TGTGCCAGCAGCTTGGGACAGGAGCTGTTTTTT. It is translated as CASSLGQELFF. Full variable domain (missing parts from reference TRBV7-9 and TRBJ2-2): DTGVSQNPRHKITKRGQNVTFRCDPISEHNRLYWYRQTLGQGPEFLTYFQNEAQLEKSRLLSDRFSAERPKGSFSTLEIQRTEQGDSAMYLCASSLGQELFFGEGSRLTVL.

The chain is built from TRBV5-8 and TRBJ2-7, with a tentative D call TRBD2 (8 bases). There are 18 residues in the CDR3. Germline V gene sequence: CDR1 SGHTS, CDR2 YDEGEE. V lost 2 bases to trimming and J lost 6 bases, with 27 bases between them. The CDR3 here is CASSFAGQSTSVGGEQYF. The CDR3, as DNA: TGTGCCAGCAGCTTCGCGGGACAGTCGACTAGCGTGGGGGGCGAGCAGTACTTC.

This clonotype was found a few times. V is TRBV30 and J is TRBJ2-3; TRBD1 agrees at 12 bases. Germline loops: CDR1 GTSNPN, CDR2 SVGIG (reference sequence). CDR3 length: 20 residues. Trimming cost V 0 bases and J 2 bases; bases outside gene matches: 15. The CDR3 here is CAWSVRRSGTGGLYTDTQYF. The CDR3 bases are TGTGCCTGGAGTGTACGTCGCTCCGGGACAGGGGGCCTTTACACAGATACGCAGTATTTT.

This clonotype has just a few counts. Just one base apart from a much larger clone, this may be a read error. The chain joins TRBV20-1 to TRBJ1-3, with 8 bases aligning to TRBD1. Unmatched junction bases numbered 3, after V lost 5 bases and J lost 3 bases. The CDR3 spans 13 residues. The germline gives CDR1 DFQATT, CDR2 SNEGSKA (reference sequence). The CDR3 spells CSAAGQGGNTIYF. The CDR3 nucleotides read TGCAGTGCTGCCGGACAGGGTGGAAACACCATATATTTT.

This clonotype was recorded at least ten times. The rearrangement links TRBV2 to TRBJ1-1; perhaps TRBD1 as D (5 bases). Germline CDR1 is SNHLY and CDR2 is FYNNEI. V was trimmed by 8 bases and J by 3 bases, leaving 7 bases between them. The CDR3 sequence is 11 residues long. The CDR3 loop is CASATDTEAFF. The CDR3 DNA sequence: TGTGCCAGCGCGACAGACACTGAAGCTTTCTTT.

At least ten counts were recorded for this clonotype. The J gene is TRBJ2-1, the V gene TRBV12-3 or TRBV12-4; 12 bases are a match to TRBD2. The CDR3 length is 14 residues. V shed 1 base and J 10 bases; nucleotides not matched to a gene: 2. The CDR3 region has the DNA TGTGCCAGCAGTTTAGGGACTAGCGGGATGGAGCAGTTCTTC. Protein: CASSLGTSGMEQFF.

Many counts were recorded for this clonotype. The chain is built from TRBV20-1 and TRBJ2-5; 8 bases are a match to TRBD2. This CDR3 region has 15 residues. V was pared by 3 bases and J by 4 bases, with 10 bases of the junction left unmatched. CDR1 is DFQATT, CDR2 SNEGSKA, per germline (reference sequence). The CDR3 DNA is TGCAGTGCTAGCCGAGGGACTAGTGAATCAGAGACCCAGTACTTC. Its translation: CSASRGTSESETQYF.

This clonotype was found many times. The V gene is TRBV6-1, the J gene TRBJ2-7, with a possible D match to TRBD2 (5 bases). CDR3 length equals 12 residues. Germline V gene lookup returns CDR1 MNHNS and CDR2 SASEGT. Trimming cost V 4 bases and J 4 bases, with 8 bases left between them. DNA for the CDR3: TGTGCCAGCAGTGCCGGGGTTTACGAGCAGTACTTC. Amino acids: CASSAGVYEQYF.

The gene calls are TRBV11-2 and TRBJ2-2; D might be TRBD1 (6 bases). This CDR3 spans 17 amino acids. V was shortened by 4 bases and J by 1 base, with 16 bases between the two germline ends. Looked up from germline, CDR1 is SGHAT and CDR2 is FQNNGV. The CDR3 region has the DNA TGTGCCAGCAGCTCTTTCAGGGCAGGGGTGAACACCGGGGAGCTGTTTTTT. It is translated as CASSSFRAGVNTGELFF.

This clonotype was picked up many times. The CDR3 DNA sequence: TGCAGCGTTGCTGGGGGGAGCAATCAGCCCCAGCATTTT. Amino acids: CSVAGGSNQPQHF. The rearrangement links TRBV29-1 to TRBJ1-5; possibly TRBD1 for D (5 bases). Trimming left V 4 bases short and J 1 base short, with 8 bases between. The germline V gene has CDR1 SQVTM and CDR2 ANQGSEA. The CDR3 spans 13 residues.

This clonotype came up many times. CDR3 protein: CSATRGGEGGYTF. The CDR3 DNA reads TGCAGTGCCACCCGAGGGGGCGAAGGAGGCTACACCTTC. This chain uses TRBV20-1 with TRBJ1-2; 7 nucleotides align to TRBD1. The CDR3 extends over 13 amino acids. J gave up 8 bases and V 6 bases, and 12 bases lay outside the gene matches. Germline V gene sequence: CDR1 DFQATT, CDR2 SNEGSKA (reference sequence).

With respect to this clonotype: A much more abundant neighbour one base away suggests this may be a read error. The chain recombines TRBV24-1 with TRBJ1-5; D gene uncertain. Per the germline V gene, CDR1 is KGHDR and CDR2 is SFDVKD. CDR3 size: 13 residues. With 7 bases removed from V and 6 bases from J, the gap between germline ends came to 12 bases. The CDR3 protein is CATREAGIQPQHF. The CDR3 nucleotides are TGTGCCACCAGGGAGGCAGGTATTCAGCCCCAGCATTTT.

The table lists this clonotype with many counts. J is TRBJ2-1 and V is TRBV6-4; 16 bases match TRBD2. Germline V lookup: CDR1 MRHNA, CDR2 SNTAGT. CDR3 length equals 16 residues. With 0 bases clipped from V and 8 bases from J, the junction kept 1 base outside the gene matches. The CDR3 sequence: CASSDSGLAGGHEQFF. CDR3 DNA: TGTGCCAGCAGTGACTCGGGACTAGCGGGGGGGCATGAGCAGTTCTTC.

This clonotype was seen many times. The V gene is TRBV20-1, the J gene TRBJ2-7; 9 positions agree with TRBD1. CDR3 size: 13 residues. J gave up 2 bases and V 6 bases, and 5 bases lay outside the gene matches. Per the germline V gene, CDR1 is DFQATT and CDR2 is SNEGSKA (reference sequence). DNA of the CDR3: TGCAGTGCCCCCGGGACAGGGCCCTACGAGCAGTACTTC. This codes for CSAPGTGPYEQYF.

This clonotype was counted at least ten times. This chain links TRBV27 with TRBJ2-4, with TRBD2 matching 10 bases. After removal of 6 bases from V and 3 bases from J, the junction contained 8 bases not matched to a gene. Germline CDR1 and CDR2: MNHEY and SMNVEV (reference sequence). The CDR3 has 16 residues. CDR3 protein: CASSPLAGVIKNIQYF. The CDR3 bases are TGTGCCAGCAGCCCTCTAGCGGGGGTGATCAAAAACATTCAGTACTTC.

Note on this clonotype: A single base separates this from a much larger clone, so it may be a read error. The chain links TRBV7-9 to TRBJ1-3; D possibly corresponds to TRBD1 (5 bases). Per germline, CDR1 SEHNR and CDR2 FQNEAQ (reference sequence). The CDR3 consists of 16 residues. The CDR3 reads CASSSERGAFGNTIYF. In nucleotides, the CDR3 is TGCGCCAGCAGCTCCGAGAGAGGGGCATTTGGAAACACCATATATTTT. Based on the CDR3 plus reference TRBV7-9 and TRBJ1-3, the full variable domain is DTGVSQNPRHKITKRGQNVTFRCDPISEHNRLYWYRQTLGQGPEFLTYFQNEAQLEKSRLLSDRFSAERPKGSFSTLEIQRTEQGDSAMYLCASSSERGAFGNTIYFGEGSWLTVV.

In this sample, this clonotype turned up a few times. Here the CDR3 DNA reads TGTGCCAGCAGCTTGGGGTACCGGGGACTAGCGGGAGGGGAGTTCTTC. It translates to CASSLGYRGLAGGEFF. The chain joins TRBV7-2 to TRBJ2-1; 16 bases line up with TRBD2. CDR1 is SGHTA, CDR2 FQGNSA, per germline. The CDR3 is 16 amino acids. The trim removed 3 bases at V and 14 bases at J, leaving 10 bases unmatched.

The chain carries TRBV2 and TRBJ2-7; TRBD2 matches 9 bases. The germline V gene has CDR1 SNHLY and CDR2 FYNNEI. V was pared by 6 bases and J by 6 bases, with 3 bases of the junction left unmatched. This CDR3 spans 12 amino acids. This chain's CDR3 is CASRPTSGEQYF. CDR3 nucleotide sequence: TGTGCCAGCAGACCGACTAGCGGCGAGCAGTACTTC.

This clonotype was counted many times. The J gene is TRBJ1-2, the V gene TRBV12-3 or TRBV12-4; D might be TRBD1 (5 bases). V was shortened by 0 bases and J by 4 bases, with 9 bases between the two germline ends. The CDR3 consists of 14 residues. CDR3 in amino acids: CASSLATATYGYTF. CDR3 nucleotides: TGTGCCAGCAGTTTAGCGACAGCTACCTATGGCTACACCTTC.